What follows are 18 T cell receptor beta chains derived from one specimen sequenced in a study of blood T cell repertoires in COVID-19 (dated by TCRdb to between 2020 and 2021). Library method: the immunoSEQ multiplex PCR assay. TCRdb took this table from immuneACCESS and kept in-frame rearrangements with V and J called. Such tables lack part of the clones; where checked against another copy, unresolved V genes explain under half of the gap, and the rest is unexplained. The sample records about 160,000 clones, roughly 90% of which are singletons. About 2.8% of the sample rests with the top ten. The sequenced material came from peripheral blood. The receptors come from a man aged 55 to 69 with acute or convalescent COVID-19.

The J gene is TRBJ2-3, the V gene TRBV6-5; D is unclear. The CDR3 is 13 residues long. Trimming pared 5 bases from V and 6 bases from J, leaving 12 bases between. CDR1 is MNHEY, CDR2 SVGAGI, per germline. CDR3 DNA: TGTGCCAGCAGTCAACCGAAACGGGATACGCAGTATTTT. Protein sequence: CASSQPKRDTQYF.

V gene TRBV3-1 (or the pseudogene TRBV3-2) combines with J gene TRBJ2-7; TRBD1 matches at 8 bases. Looked up from germline, CDR1 is LGHDT and CDR2 is YNNKEL (reference sequence). Germline trimming cut 0 bases from V and 3 bases from J; bases unmatched to any gene: 4. The CDR3 is 15 amino acids. CDR3 coding DNA: TGTGCCAGCAGCCAAGAGACAGGGGCCGTCTACGAGCAGTACTTC. Translation: CASSQETGAVYEQYF.

This clone was detected only once. The chain carries TRBV5-1 and TRBJ1-4; tentatively, D is TRBD1 (5 bases). Germline CDR1 SGHRS, CDR2 YFSETQ. Trimming took 2 bases from V and 8 from J, leaving 10 bases between them. CDR3 length: 13 amino acids. The CDR3 bases are TGCGCCAGCAGCTTCACCGACAGAGAAAAACTGTTTTTT. Its protein product is CASSFTDREKLFF.

This rearrangement joins TRBV5-6 to TRBJ1-1; D might be TRBD1 (6 bases). CDR3 size: 17 residues. V shed 4 bases and J shed 4 bases, with 23 bases lying between them. Germline CDR1 is SGHDT and CDR2 is YYEEEE. CDR3 loop: CASSEVWGYRVGTEAFF. The CDR3 region has the DNA TGTGCCAGCAGCGAGGTATGGGGCTACAGGGTTGGCACTGAAGCTTTCTTT.

The chain has TRBV29-1 and TRBJ2-4; weak D call: TRBD1 (5 bases). Trimming took 3 bases from V and 6 from J, leaving 12 bases between them. CDR1 and CDR2 from the germline V gene are SQVTM and ANQGSEA. There are 13 residues in the CDR3. CDR3 sequence (DNA): TGCAGCGTTGAGTGGGGCAGGTTAAACATTCAGTACTTC. Its protein is CSVEWGRLNIQYF. The full variable domain, completed using reference TRBV29-1 and TRBJ2-4, is SAVISQKPSRDICQRGTSLTIQCQVDSQVTMMFWYRQQPGQSLTLIATANQGSEATYESGFVIDKFPISRPNLTFSTLTVSNMSPEDSSIYLCSVEWGRLNIQYFGAGTRLSVL.

V gene TRBV19 combines with J gene TRBJ1-5; 7 bases are shared with TRBD1. Trimming removed 6 bases from V and 1 base from J; junction bases left unmatched: 12. Germline assignment: CDR1 LNHDA and CDR2 SQIVND (reference sequence). The CDR3 covers 17 residues. CDR3 sequence: CASRNTGQGGSNQPQHF. The CDR3 DNA reads as TGTGCCAGTAGAAACACTGGTCAGGGGGGAAGCAATCAGCCCCAGCATTTT. Using reference TRBV19 and TRBJ1-5 for the parts outside the CDR3, the full variable domain is DGGITQSPKYLFRKEGQNVTLSCEQNLNHDAMYWYRQDPGQGLRLIYYSQIVNDFQKGDIAEGYSVSREKKESFPLTVTSAQKNPTAFYLCASRNTGQGGSNQPQHFGDGTRLSIL.

The sample holds one count of this clone. The V and J genes are TRBV6-2 or TRBV6-3 and TRBJ2-7; possibly TRBD1 for D (5 bases). The CDR3 is 14 amino acids. CDR1 is MNHEY and CDR2 is SVGEGT in the germline V gene. Trimming took off 4 bases at V and 2 bases at J, with 12 bases between the two ends. The CDR3 loop is CASSFIGHPYEQYF. The CDR3 DNA sequence: TGTGCCAGCAGTTTTATAGGACACCCCTACGAGCAGTACTTC.

The CDR3 here is CASSLHRGYEQYF. The CDR3 DNA sequence: TGTGCCAGCAGCTTGCACAGGGGGTACGAGCAGTACTTC. J is TRBJ2-7 and V is TRBV5-6, with TRBD1 matching over 8 bases. The CDR3 is made up of 13 amino acids. The ends lost 1 base at V and 4 bases at J; junction bases unmatched: 1. The germline V gene encodes CDR1 SGHDT and CDR2 YYEEEE.

CDR3: CASSPSRDRDFREKLFF. The CDR3 bases are TGTGCCAGCAGCCCTTCCCGGGACAGGGACTTTCGTGAAAAACTGTTTTTT. This rearrangement joins TRBV7-9 to TRBJ1-4, with 9 positions matching TRBD1. The length of the CDR3 is 17 residues. Germline V lookup: CDR1 SEHNR, CDR2 FQNEAQ (reference sequence). With 5 bases clipped from V and 7 bases from J, the junction kept 14 bases outside the gene matches. The full variable domain, its missing parts supplied by reference TRBV7-9 and TRBJ1-4, is DTGVSQNPRHKITKRGQNVTFRCDPISEHNRLYWYRQTLGQGPEFLTYFQNEAQLEKSRLLSDRFSAERPKGSFSTLEIQRTEQGDSAMYLCASSPSRDRDFREKLFFGSGTQLSVL.

The gene calls are TRBV19 and TRBJ2-1; 7 bases map to TRBD2. Germline lookup yields CDR1 LNHDA and CDR2 SQIVND (reference sequence). The junction had 10 bases not matched to a gene; V was cut back by 4 bases and J by 7 bases. This CDR3 comprises 15 residues. The CDR3 bases are TGTGCCAGTAGTAAGCCTAGCTGGGGAGGGAATGAGCAGTTCTTC. Amino acid sequence: CASSKPSWGGNEQFF.

V usage is TRBV4-3 and J usage is TRBJ2-5; TRBD2 might be the D (5 bases). The CDR3 loop spans 16 amino acids. V was clipped by 0 bases and J by 5 bases, with 16 bases between them. The germline CDR1 and CDR2 sequences are LGHNA and YSLEER. CDR3 protein: CASSQDLAARGETQYF. The DNA for the CDR3 is TGCGCCAGCAGCCAAGATTTGGCGGCTAGAGGGGAGACCCAGTACTTC.

The V call is TRBV7-3, the J call TRBJ2-6; 7 nucleotides match TRBD1. Germline CDR1 is SGHTA and CDR2 is FQGTGA. This CDR3 has 13 residues. J was trimmed by 6 bases and V by 8 bases; bases with no gene match: 4. The CDR3 loop is CASGDREANVLTF. The CDR3 DNA is TGTGCCAGCGGTGACAGGGAGGCCAACGTCCTGACTTTC. The whole variable domain, filled in from reference TRBV7-3 and TRBJ2-6, reads GAGVSQTPSNKVTEKGKYVELRCDPISGHTALYWYRQSLGQGPEFLIYFQGTGAADDSGLPNDRFFAVRPEGSVSTLKIQRTERGDSAVYLCASGDREANVLTFGAGSRLTVL.

CDR3 sequence (DNA): TGTGCCAGCTCACCGGGGACTAGCGGGGGGGCCAGCACAGATACGCAGTATTTT. It yields the protein CASSPGTSGGASTDTQYF. The chain has TRBV18 and TRBJ2-3, with 16 bases identical to TRBD2. CDR1 KGHSH and CDR2 LQKENI come from the germline V gene. The junction had 3 bases not matched to a gene; V was cut back by 3 bases and J by 0 bases. CDR3 length equals 18 residues.

The chain employs TRBV12-5 and TRBJ2-7, with 9 bases fitting TRBD1. The CDR3 contains 16 residues. The V segment lost 1 base and the J segment 6 bases; nucleotides outside the gene matches: 10. CDR1 is LGHNT, CDR2 FRNRAP, per germline. CDR3 in DNA: TGTGCTAGTGGTTTGGGTACAGGGGGCACTTCGGGCGAGCAGTACTTC. As protein: CASGLGTGGTSGEQYF.

J is TRBJ1-2 and V is TRBV24-1, with D perhaps matching TRBD1 (5 bases). CDR3 length: 12 residues. The V gene lost 5 bases and the J gene lost 8 bases, with 11 bases spanning the gap. Looked up from germline, CDR1 is KGHDR and CDR2 is SFDVKD. The CDR3 DNA follows: TGTGCCACCAGTGTAGGGGCGGTCGGCTACACCTTC. Protein: CATSVGAVGYTF.

The V and J genes are TRBV10-2 and TRBJ2-1; weak D call: TRBD2 (6 bases). The ends were cut back, 8 bases at V and 1 base at J, with 9 bases in the middle. Germline V gene data show CDR1 as WSHSY and CDR2 as SAAADI. The CDR3 is 13 residues long. The CDR3 protein is CASRLESYNEQFF. In DNA, the CDR3 is TGCGCCAGCCGACTAGAATCCTACAATGAGCAGTTCTTC.

The chain employs TRBV18 and TRBJ2-1, with D unclear. The germline CDR1 and CDR2 sequences are KGHSH and LQKENI. The V end was cut by 6 bases, the J end by 5 bases, with 5 bases between. CDR3 size: 11 residues. The CDR3 sequence is CASSLNNEQFF. The CDR3 DNA is TGTGCCAGCTCCTTAAACAATGAGCAGTTCTTC.

This clone was observed once. V and J are TRBV24-1 and TRBJ2-1; D may be TRBD1 (5 bases). Germline V gene data show CDR1 as KGHDR and CDR2 as SFDVKD. Between the trimmed V and J ends, which lost 2 bases and 2 bases, there was a span of 12 bases. This CDR3 spans 16 amino acids. As DNA, the CDR3 is TGTGCCACCAGTGATTCAGGGAAGGGAACCTACAATGAGCAGTTCTTC. This translates into CATSDSGKGTYNEQFF.